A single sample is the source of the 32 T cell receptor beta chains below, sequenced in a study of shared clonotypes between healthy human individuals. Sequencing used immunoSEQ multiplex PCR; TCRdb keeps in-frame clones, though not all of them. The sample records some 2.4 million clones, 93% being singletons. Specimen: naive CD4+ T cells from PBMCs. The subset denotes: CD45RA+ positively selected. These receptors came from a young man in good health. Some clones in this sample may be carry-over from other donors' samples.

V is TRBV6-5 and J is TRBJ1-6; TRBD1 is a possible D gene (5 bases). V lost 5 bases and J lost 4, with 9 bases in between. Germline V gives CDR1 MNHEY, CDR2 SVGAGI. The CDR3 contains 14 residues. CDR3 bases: TGTGCCAGCAGTCGGGACCGGTATAATTCACCCCTCCACTTT. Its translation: CASSRDRYNSPLHF.

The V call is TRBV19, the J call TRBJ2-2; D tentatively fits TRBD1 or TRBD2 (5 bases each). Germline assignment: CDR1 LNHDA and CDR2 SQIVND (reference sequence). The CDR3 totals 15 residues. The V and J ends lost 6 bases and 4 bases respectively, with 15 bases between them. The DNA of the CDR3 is TGTGCCAGTAGCCCGGGACGGACCCCCACCGGGGAGCTGTTTTTT. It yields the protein CASSPGRTPTGELFF.

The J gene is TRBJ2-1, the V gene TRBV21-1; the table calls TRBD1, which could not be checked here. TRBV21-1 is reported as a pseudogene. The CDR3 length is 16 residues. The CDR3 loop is CASSTRRTGRYNEQFF. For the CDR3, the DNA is TGTGCCAGCAGCACCCGACGGACAGGGAGGTACAATGAGCAGTTCTTC.

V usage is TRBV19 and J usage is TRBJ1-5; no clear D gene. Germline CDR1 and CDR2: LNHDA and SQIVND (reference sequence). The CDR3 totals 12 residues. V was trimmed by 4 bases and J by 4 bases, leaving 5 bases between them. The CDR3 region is CASSTGNQPQHF. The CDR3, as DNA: TGTGCCAGTAGTACAGGAAATCAGCCCCAGCATTTT.

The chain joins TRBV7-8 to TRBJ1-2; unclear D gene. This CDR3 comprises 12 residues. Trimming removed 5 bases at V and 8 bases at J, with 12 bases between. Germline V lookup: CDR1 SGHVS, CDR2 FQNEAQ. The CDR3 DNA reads TGTGCCAGCAGCCCCTCTTTGAGGGGCTACACCTTC. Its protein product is CASSPSLRGYTF.

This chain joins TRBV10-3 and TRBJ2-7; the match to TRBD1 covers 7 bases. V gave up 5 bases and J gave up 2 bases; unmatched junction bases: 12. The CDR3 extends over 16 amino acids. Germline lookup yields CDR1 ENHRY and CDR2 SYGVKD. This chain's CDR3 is CAISPITGAEAYEQYF. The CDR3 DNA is TGTGCCATCAGTCCCATCACAGGGGCCGAGGCCTACGAGCAGTACTTC.

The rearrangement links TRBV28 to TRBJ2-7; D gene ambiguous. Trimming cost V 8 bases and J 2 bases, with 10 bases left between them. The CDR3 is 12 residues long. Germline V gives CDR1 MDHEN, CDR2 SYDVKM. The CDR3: CASSQAPYEQYF. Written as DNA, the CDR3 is TGTGCCAGCTCCCAGGCTCCCTACGAGCAGTACTTC. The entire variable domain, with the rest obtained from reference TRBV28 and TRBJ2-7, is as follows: DVKVTQSSRYLVKRTGEKVFLECVQDMDHENMFWYRQDPGLGLRLIYFSYDVKMKEKGDIPEGYSVSREKKERFSLILESASTNQTSMYLCASSQAPYEQYFGPGTRLTVT.

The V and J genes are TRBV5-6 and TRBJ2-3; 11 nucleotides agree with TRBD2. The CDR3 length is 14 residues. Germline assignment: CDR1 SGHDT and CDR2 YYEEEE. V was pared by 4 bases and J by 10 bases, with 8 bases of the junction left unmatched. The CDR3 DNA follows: TGTGCCAGCAGCCCGGATAGCGGGAGGGCCTCGCAGTATTTT. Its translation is CASSPDSGRASQYF.

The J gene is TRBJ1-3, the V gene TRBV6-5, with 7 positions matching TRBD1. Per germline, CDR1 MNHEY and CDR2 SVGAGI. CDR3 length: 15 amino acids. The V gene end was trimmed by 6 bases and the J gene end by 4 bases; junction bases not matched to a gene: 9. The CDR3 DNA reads TGTGCCAGCAGAACAACAGGGGTTTCCGGAAACACCATATATTTT. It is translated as CASRTTGVSGNTIYF.

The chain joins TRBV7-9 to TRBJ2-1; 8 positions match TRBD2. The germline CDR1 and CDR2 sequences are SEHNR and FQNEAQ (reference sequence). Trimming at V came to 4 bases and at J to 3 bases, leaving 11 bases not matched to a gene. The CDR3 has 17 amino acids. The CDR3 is CASSSPQLADRYNEQFF. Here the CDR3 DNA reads TGTGCCAGCAGCTCCCCGCAACTAGCGGACCGCTACAATGAGCAGTTCTTC. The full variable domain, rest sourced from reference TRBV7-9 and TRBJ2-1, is DTGVSQNPRHKITKRGQNVTFRCDPISEHNRLYWYRQTLGQGPEFLTYFQNEAQLEKSRLLSDRFSAERPKGSFSTLEIQRTEQGDSAMYLCASSSPQLADRYNEQFFGPGTRLTVL.

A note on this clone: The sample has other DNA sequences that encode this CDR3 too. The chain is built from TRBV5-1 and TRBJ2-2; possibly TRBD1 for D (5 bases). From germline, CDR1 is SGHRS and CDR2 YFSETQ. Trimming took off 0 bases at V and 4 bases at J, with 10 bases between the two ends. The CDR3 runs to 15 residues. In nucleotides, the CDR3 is TGCGCCAGCAGCTTGGCTGCAGGGCGCACCGGGGAGCTGTTTTTT. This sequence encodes CASSLAAGRTGELFF.

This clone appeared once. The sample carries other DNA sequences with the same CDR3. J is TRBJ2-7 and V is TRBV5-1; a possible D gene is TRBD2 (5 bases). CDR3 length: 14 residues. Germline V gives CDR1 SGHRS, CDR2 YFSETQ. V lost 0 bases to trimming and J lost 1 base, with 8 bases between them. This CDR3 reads CASSLAAGSYEQYF. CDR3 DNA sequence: TGCGCCAGCAGCTTGGCCGCGGGTTCCTACGAGCAGTACTTC.

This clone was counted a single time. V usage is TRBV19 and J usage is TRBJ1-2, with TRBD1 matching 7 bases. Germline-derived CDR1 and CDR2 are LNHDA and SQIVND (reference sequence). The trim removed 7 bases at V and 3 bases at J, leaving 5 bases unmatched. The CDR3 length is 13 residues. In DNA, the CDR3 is TGTGCCAGTAACCGACAGGGTGACTATGGCTACACCTTC. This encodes CASNRQGDYGYTF.

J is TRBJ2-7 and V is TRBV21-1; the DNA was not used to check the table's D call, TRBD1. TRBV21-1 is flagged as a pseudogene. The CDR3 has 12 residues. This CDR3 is CASSKGAYEQYF. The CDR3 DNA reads TGTGCCAGCAGCAAAGGGGCATACGAGCAGTACTTC.

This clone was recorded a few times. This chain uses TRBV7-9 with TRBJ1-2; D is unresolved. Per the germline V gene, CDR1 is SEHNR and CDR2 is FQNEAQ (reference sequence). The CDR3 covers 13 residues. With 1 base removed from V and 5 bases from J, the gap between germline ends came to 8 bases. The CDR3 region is CASSLGPPYGYTF. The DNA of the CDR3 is TGTGCCAGCAGCTTAGGCCCGCCGTATGGCTACACCTTC.

The CDR3 coding sequence is TGCGCCAGCAGTGAGTCGATTCTCCAGCGGGATAAAAACAATGAGCAGTTCTTC. It specifies CASSESILQRDKNNEQFF. V gene TRBV10-2 combines with J gene TRBJ2-1, with TRBD2 matching 7 bases. There are 18 residues in the CDR3. V lost 0 bases to trimming and J lost 5 bases; unmatched junction nucleotides: 13. CDR1 is WSHSY, CDR2 SAAADI, per germline.

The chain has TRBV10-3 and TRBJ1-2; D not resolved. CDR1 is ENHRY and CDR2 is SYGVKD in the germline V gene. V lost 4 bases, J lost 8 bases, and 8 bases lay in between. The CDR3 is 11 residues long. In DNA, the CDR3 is TGTGCCATCAGTGGCAACGAGGGCTACACCTTC. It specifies CAISGNEGYTF.

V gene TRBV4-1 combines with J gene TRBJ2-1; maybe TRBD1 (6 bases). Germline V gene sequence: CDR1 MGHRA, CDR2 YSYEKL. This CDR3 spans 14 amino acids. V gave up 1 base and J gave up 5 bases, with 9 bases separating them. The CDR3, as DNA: TGCGCCAGCAGCCAAGGGGACATACACAATGAGCAGTTCTTC. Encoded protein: CASSQGDIHNEQFF.

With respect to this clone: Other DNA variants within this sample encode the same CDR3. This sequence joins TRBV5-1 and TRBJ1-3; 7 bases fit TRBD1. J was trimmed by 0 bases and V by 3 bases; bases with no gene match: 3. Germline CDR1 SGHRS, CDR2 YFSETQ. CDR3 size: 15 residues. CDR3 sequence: CASSSTGSSGNTIYF. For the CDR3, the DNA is TGCGCCAGCAGCTCGACAGGGTCCTCTGGAAACACCATATATTTT.

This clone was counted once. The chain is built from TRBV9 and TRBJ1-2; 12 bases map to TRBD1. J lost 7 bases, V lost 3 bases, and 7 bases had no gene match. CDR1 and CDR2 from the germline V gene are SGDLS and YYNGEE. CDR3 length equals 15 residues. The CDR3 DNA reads TGTGCCAGCAGCGGGCCGGGACAGGGGGCTTTTGGCTACACCTTC. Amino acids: CASSGPGQGAFGYTF.

The CDR3: CASSLSSRGAHNEQFF. The CDR3, as DNA: TGTGCCAGCAGTTTATCGAGCCGAGGGGCACACAATGAGCAGTTCTTC. The chain combines TRBV27 with TRBJ2-1, with D possibly being TRBD1 or TRBD2 (5 bases each). Germline values: CDR1 MNHEY, CDR2 SMNVEV (reference sequence). V shed 0 bases and J shed 5 bases, with 14 bases lying between them. CDR3 size: 16 residues.

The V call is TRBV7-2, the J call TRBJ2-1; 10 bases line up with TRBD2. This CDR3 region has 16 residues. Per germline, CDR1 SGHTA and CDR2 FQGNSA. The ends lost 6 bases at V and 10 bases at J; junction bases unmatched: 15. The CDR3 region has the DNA TGTGCCAGCAGAACCACCATAGCGGGAGGAGTCGGGGAGCAGTTCTTC. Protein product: CASRTTIAGGVGEQFF.

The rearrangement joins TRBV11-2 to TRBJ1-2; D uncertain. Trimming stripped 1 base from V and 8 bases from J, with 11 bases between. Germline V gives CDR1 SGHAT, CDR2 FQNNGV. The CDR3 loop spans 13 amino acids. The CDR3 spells CASSLAGSRGYTF. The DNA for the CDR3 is TGTGCCAGCAGCTTAGCGGGCTCTAGGGGCTACACCTTC.

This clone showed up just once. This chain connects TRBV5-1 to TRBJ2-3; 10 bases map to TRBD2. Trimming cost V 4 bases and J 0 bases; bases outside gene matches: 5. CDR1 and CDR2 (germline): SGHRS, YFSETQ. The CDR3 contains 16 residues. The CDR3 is CASSERTSGSTDTQYF. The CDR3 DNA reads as TGCGCCAGCAGCGAAAGGACTAGCGGCAGCACAGATACGCAGTATTTT.

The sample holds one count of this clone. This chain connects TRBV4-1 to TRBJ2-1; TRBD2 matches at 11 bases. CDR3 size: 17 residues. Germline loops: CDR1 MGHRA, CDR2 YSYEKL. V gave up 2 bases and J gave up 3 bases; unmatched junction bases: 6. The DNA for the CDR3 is TGCGCCAGCAGCCAATTGACTAGCGGGGAAAACTACAATGAGCAGTTCTTC. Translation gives CASSQLTSGENYNEQFF.

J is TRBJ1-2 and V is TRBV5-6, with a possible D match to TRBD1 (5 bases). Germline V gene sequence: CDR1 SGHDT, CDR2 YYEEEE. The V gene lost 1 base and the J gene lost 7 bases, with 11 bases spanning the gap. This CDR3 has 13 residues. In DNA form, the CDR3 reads TGTGCCAGCAGCTTGAGGCAGGGTGGTGGCTACACCTTC. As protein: CASSLRQGGGYTF.

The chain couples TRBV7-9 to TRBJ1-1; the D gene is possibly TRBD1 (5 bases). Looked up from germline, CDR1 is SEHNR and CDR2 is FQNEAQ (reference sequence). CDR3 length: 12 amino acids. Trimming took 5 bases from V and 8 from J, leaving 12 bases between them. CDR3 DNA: TGTGCCAGCAGCCCCTTACAGGTAGAAGCTTTCTTT. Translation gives CASSPLQVEAFF.

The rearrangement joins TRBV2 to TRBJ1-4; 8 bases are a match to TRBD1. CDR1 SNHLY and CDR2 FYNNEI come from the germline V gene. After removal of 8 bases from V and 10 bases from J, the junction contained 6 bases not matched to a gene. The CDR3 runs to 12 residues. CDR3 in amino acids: CASAGGQRKLFF. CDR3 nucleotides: TGTGCCAGCGCAGGGGGCCAACGAAAACTGTTTTTT.

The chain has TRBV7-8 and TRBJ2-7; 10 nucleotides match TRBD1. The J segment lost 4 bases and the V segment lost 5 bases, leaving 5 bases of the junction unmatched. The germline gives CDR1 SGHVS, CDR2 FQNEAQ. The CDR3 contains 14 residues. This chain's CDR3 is CASSTGTGEYEQYF. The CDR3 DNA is TGTGCCAGCAGCACCGGGACAGGGGAGTACGAGCAGTACTTC.

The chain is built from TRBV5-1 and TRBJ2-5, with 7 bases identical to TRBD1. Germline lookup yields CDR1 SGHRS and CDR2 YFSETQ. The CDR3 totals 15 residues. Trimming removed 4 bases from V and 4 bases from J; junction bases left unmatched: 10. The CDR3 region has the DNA TGCGCCAGCAGCCCCCTAGGGACAGCCCTAGAGACCCAGTACTTC. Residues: CASSPLGTALETQYF.

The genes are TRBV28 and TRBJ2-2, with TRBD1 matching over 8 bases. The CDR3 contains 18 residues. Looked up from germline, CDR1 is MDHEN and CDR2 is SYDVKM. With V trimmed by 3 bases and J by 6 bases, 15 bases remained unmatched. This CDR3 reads CASSLSTWQGAGAGELFF. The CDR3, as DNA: TGTGCCAGCAGTTTGTCAACTTGGCAGGGGGCAGGGGCCGGGGAGCTGTTTTTT.

CDR3 region: CASSLAPTSGVEQYF. Written as DNA, the CDR3 is TGCGCCAGCAGCTTGGCCCCGACTAGCGGAGTTGAGCAGTACTTC. This chain uses TRBV5-1 with TRBJ2-7; TRBD2 matches 9 bases. The CDR3 has 15 residues. With V trimmed by 0 bases and J by 7 bases, 8 bases remained unmatched. Germline V gene sequence: CDR1 SGHRS, CDR2 YFSETQ.